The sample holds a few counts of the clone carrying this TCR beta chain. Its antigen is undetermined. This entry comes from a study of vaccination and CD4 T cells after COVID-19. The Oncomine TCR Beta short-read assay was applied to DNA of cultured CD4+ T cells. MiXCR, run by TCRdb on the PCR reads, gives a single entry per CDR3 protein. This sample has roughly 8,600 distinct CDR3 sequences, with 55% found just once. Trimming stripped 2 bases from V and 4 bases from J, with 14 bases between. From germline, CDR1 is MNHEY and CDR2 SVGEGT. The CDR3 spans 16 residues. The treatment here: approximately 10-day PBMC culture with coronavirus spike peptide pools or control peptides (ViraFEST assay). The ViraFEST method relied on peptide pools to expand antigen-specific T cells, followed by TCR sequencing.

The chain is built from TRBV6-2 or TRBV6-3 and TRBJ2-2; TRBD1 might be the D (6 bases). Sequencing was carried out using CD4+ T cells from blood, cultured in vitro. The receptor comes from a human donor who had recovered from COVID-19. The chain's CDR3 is CASSYLVGALTGELFF. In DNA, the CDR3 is TGTGCCAGCAGTTACCTCGTGGGGGCGCTCACCGGGGAGCTGTTTTTT.